This TCR beta chain derives from a study of PD-1 blockade in classical Hodgkin lymphoma. As for this clone: No antigen is known for it.

Noted time point: newly diagnosed, previously untreated cHL patient sample. Thawed PBMCs yielded CD4+ T cells through magnetic negative selection. Acting as the comparison were PBMCs from newly diagnosed, untreated classical Hodgkin lymphoma. Study-level findings and limits: Reports described newly diagnosed patients as having lower baseline TCR diversity than healthy donors. Nothing has yet pinned down what causes the repertoire differences, possibly disease activity or prior therapy.

Measured with immunoSEQ multiplex PCR; TCRdb has only the in-frame clones, and not every one. The sample has fewer than 30,000 clones, roughly 90% seen once; the top ten hold 0.35%. The sequence was collected from a human donor with classical Hodgkin lymphoma. The sample comprised CD4+ T cells from blood.

The CDR3 here is CASSVAGGVNTGELFF. The CDR3 DNA reads as TGTGCCAGCAGCGTAGCCGGCGGGGTAAACACCGGGGAGCTGTTTTTT. V usage is TRBV9 and J usage is TRBJ2-2; tentative D call: TRBD2 (6 bases). V lost 0 bases, J lost 2 bases, and 11 bases lay in between. The germline CDR1 and CDR2 sequences are SGDLS and YYNGEE. This CDR3 is 16 amino acids long.